Listed here are 10 T cell receptor beta chains from one sample, sequenced in a study of beta chain features in type 1 diabetes. As every portion of the isolated RNA was reverse transcribed, the sequencing read expressed TCRB transcripts. Libraries were prepared by immunoSEQ multiplex PCR; TCRdb keeps only in-frame clonotypes and omits some of them. Seen here are under 450,000 clones, 11% to 15% observed once, and the top ten hold about 0.034%. Sequenced sample: naive CD4+ T cells from blood. These receptor sequences come from a man aged 25-40 years in good health.

V gene TRBV27 combines with J gene TRBJ2-5; 9 nucleotides agree with TRBD1. The CDR3 loop spans 15 amino acids. From germline, CDR1 is MNHEY and CDR2 SMNVEV (reference sequence). J was trimmed by 5 bases and V by 5 bases; bases with no gene match: 9. In DNA form, the CDR3 reads TGTGCCAGCAGTAAGAACAGGGGGCGCAGGGAGACCCAGTACTTC. This gives the protein CASSKNRGRRETQYF.

The chain links TRBV30 to TRBJ1-5; tentatively, D is TRBD1 (6 bases). Germline CDR1 is GTSNPN and CDR2 is SVGIG (reference sequence). The CDR3 extends over 14 amino acids. V was clipped by 0 bases and J by 3 bases, with 9 bases between them. The CDR3 region has the DNA TGTGCCTGGAGTGTGGGGGGGCTCAATCAGCCCCAGCATTTT. It translates to CAWSVGGLNQPQHF.

The chain recombines TRBV7-9 with TRBJ2-1; D call uncertain. Trimming stripped 0 bases from V and 7 bases from J, with 16 bases between. The CDR3 is 16 amino acids. Germline-derived CDR1 and CDR2 are SEHNR and FQNEAQ (reference sequence). DNA of the CDR3: TGTGCCAGCAGCTTAGCTACATCCAAGATGAGGAATGAGCAGTTCTTC. It specifies CASSLATSKMRNEQFF.

This chain uses TRBV27 with TRBJ1-5; D remains ambiguous. The CDR3 contains 12 residues. V was shortened by 6 bases and J by 3 bases, with 6 bases between the two germline ends. Per germline, CDR1 MNHEY and CDR2 SMNVEV (reference sequence). In nucleotides, the CDR3 is TGTGCCAGCAGCCGGCACAATCAGCCCCAGCATTTT. It translates to CASSRHNQPQHF.

This chain uses TRBV15 with TRBJ2-5; TRBD2 matches 7 bases. Germline assignment: CDR1 LNHNV and CDR2 YYDKDF (reference sequence). The CDR3 has 15 residues. J gave up 4 bases and V 0 bases, and 5 bases lay outside the gene matches. Here the CDR3 reads CATSRDRPSGETQYF. CDR3 nucleotides: TGTGCCACCAGCAGAGATCGACCTAGCGGAGAGACCCAGTACTTC.

This clone was observed a handful of times. This chain connects TRBV30 to TRBJ2-5; D is perhaps TRBD2 (6 bases). This CDR3 contains 14 residues. CDR1 is GTSNPN, CDR2 SVGIG, per germline (reference sequence). Trimming left V 0 bases short and J 3 bases short, with 11 bases between. The CDR3 loop is CAWSVVGLKETQYF. CDR3 DNA: TGTGCCTGGAGTGTTGTGGGACTCAAAGAGACCCAGTACTTC.

The chain has TRBV7-9 and TRBJ2-3; 8 positions match TRBD1. The CDR3 runs 14 residues. V lost 0 bases to trimming and J lost 5 bases; unmatched junction nucleotides: 1. Germline V lookup: CDR1 SEHNR, CDR2 FQNEAQ (reference sequence). CDR3 protein: CASSLATGGDTQYF. DNA of the CDR3: TGTGCCAGCAGCTTAGCCACAGGGGGAGATACGCAGTATTTT. Variable domain in full (rest from reference TRBV7-9 and TRBJ2-3): DTGVSQNPRHKITKRGQNVTFRCDPISEHNRLYWYRQTLGQGPEFLTYFQNEAQLEKSRLLSDRFSAERPKGSFSTLEIQRTEQGDSAMYLCASSLATGGDTQYFGPGTRLTVL.

The V and J genes are TRBV19 and TRBJ2-5; D unresolved. The CDR3 loop spans 13 amino acids. Deletions cut 3 bases from V and 4 bases from J, with 9 bases between. Germline V CDR1 and CDR2: LNHDA, SQIVND (reference sequence). The CDR3 bases are TGTGCCAGTAGTATTCTGGACCGAGAGACCCAGTACTTC. Residues: CASSILDRETQYF.

The V and J genes are TRBV5-6 and TRBJ1-5, with 7 bases matching TRBD1. The CDR3 runs 16 residues. With 1 base clipped from V and 4 bases from J, the junction kept 8 bases outside the gene matches. Germline V gene sequence: CDR1 SGHDT, CDR2 YYEEEE. In DNA form, the CDR3 reads TGTGCCAGCAGCTTGAAGGGGGCAGAGACAAATCAGCCCCAGCATTTT. This sequence encodes CASSLKGAETNQPQHF.

The chain uses TRBV5-4 and TRBJ2-3; D gene uncertain. The V end was cut by 4 bases, the J end by 3 bases, with 9 bases between. Germline V gene data show CDR1 as SGHNT and CDR2 as YYREEE (reference sequence). CDR3 length: 13 residues. CDR3 loop: CASSALVTDTQYF. In DNA, the CDR3 is TGTGCCAGCAGCGCCTTGGTAACAGATACGCAGTATTTT.